This TCR beta chain was recorded in a study of Graves' ophthalmopathy and Graves' hyperthyroidism. Overall study results and limits: Researchers report that a 13-signature model separated ophthalmopathy from stable hyperthyroidism, posting almost 90% sensitivity and about 80% specificity.

RNA served as the template for amplifying TCR beta CDR3 regions. The library came from an HTBI-primed first-round RT-PCR and a second-round multiplex PCR. In TCRdb, the multiplex PCR reads were re-called with MiXCR into one record per CDR3 protein. The sample has 900,000 to 1,200,000 distinct CDR3 sequences, about two fifths seen once. This clonotype occurred many times. Its specificity is unknown. V lost 7 bases to trimming and J lost 4 bases, with 16 bases between them. The CDR3 has 14 residues. Germline lookup yields CDR1 SGHVS and CDR2 FQNEAQ. This receptor was taken from an adult man with Graves' hyperthyroidism. The chain employs TRBV7-8 and TRBJ1-2, with D uncertain. The sequencing sample was made of peripheral blood or thyroid tissue (not recorded which). CDR3 protein: CASTPRRVSYGYTF. CDR3 in DNA: TGTGCCAGCACCCCCAGGAGGGTTAGCTATGGCTACACCTTC.